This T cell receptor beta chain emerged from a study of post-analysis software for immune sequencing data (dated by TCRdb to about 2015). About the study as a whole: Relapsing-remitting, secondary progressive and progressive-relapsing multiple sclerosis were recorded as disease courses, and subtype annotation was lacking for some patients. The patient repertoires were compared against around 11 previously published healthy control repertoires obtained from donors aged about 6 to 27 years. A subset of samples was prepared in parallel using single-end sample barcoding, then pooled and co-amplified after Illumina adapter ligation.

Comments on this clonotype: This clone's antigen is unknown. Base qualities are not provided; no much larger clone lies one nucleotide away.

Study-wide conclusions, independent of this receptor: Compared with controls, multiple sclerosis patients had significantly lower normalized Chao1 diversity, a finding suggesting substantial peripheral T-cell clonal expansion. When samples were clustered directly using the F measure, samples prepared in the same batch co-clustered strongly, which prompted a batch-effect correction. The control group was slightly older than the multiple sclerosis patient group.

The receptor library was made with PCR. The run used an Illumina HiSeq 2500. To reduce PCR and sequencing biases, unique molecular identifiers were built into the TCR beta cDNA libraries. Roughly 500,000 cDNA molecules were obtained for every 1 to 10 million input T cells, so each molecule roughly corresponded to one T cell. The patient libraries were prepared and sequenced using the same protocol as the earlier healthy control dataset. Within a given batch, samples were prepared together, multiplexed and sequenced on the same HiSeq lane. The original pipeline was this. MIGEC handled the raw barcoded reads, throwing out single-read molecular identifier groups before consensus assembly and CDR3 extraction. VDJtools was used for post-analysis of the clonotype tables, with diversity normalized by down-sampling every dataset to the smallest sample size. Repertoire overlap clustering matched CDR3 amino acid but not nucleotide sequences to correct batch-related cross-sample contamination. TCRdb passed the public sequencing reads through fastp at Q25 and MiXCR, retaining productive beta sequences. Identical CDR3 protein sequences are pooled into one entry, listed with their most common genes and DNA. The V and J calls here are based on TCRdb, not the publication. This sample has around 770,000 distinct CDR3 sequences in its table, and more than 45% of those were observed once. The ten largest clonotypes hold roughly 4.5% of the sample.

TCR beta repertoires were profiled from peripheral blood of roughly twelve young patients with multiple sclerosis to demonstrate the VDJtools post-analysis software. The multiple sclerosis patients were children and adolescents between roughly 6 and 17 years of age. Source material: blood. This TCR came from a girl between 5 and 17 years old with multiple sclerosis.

The DNA sequence is TGCAGCGTTGATCAGGGGACTAACTATGGCTACACCTTC. The encoded protein is CSVDQGTNYGYTF. The rearranged chain carries TRBV29-1 and TRBJ1-2, and the D gene may be TRBD1, 6 bases matching. The V end loses 3 bases and the J end loses 0 bases, and a stretch of 8 bases separates them. Counted from cysteine to phenylalanine, this CDR3 has 13 amino acids. The DNA shown is the 39-base CDR3, in frame from base 1. The germline V gene yields SQVTM for CDR1 and ANQGSEA for CDR2.